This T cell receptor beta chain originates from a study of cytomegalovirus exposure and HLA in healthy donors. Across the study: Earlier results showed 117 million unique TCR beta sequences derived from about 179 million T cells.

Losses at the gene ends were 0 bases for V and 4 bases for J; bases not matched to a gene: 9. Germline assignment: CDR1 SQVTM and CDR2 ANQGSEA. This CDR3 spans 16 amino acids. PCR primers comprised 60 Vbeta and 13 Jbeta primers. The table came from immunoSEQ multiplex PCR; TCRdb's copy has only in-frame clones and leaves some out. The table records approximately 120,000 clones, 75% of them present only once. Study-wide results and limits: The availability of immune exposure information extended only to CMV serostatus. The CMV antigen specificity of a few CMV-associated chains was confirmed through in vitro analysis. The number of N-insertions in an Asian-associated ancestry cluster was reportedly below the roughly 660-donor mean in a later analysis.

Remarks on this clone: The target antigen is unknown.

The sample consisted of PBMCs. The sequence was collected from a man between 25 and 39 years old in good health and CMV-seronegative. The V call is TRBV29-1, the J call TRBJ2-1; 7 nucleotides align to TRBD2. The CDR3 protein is CSVEDNGRGRYNEQFF. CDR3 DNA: TGCAGCGTTGAAGATAATGGGCGGGGGAGATACAATGAGCAGTTCTTC.